This TCR beta chain was recorded in a study of CD8 T cells in ankylosing spondylitis. Notes on the study in general: Within matched ankylosing spondylitis synovial fluid, disease-linked clones were reportedly significantly enriched.

TCRdb recomputed calls from the 5' RACE reads with MiXCR, one row per CDR3 protein. This table has approximately 250,000 distinct CDR3 sequences, 20% to 30% appearing once. To note about this clonotype: Its antigen remains unknown.

V lost 6 bases and J lost 1, with 12 bases in between. There are 13 residues in the CDR3. Germline V lookup: CDR1 SQVTM, CDR2 ANQGSEA. The receptor comes from a male donor with ankylosing spondylitis or in good health (not recorded which). The chain combines TRBV29-1 with TRBJ1-1; no clear D. The specimen was blood, either unsorted or a sorted T cell fraction (not recorded which). The CDR3 DNA is TGCAGCGTCCAAGGCACCAAGAACACTGAAGCTTTCTTT. It yields the protein CSVQGTKNTEAFF.